This T cell receptor beta chain comes out of a study of T cells in Graves' hyperthyroidism and ophthalmopathy (dated by TCRdb to the late 2010s). Background for the entire study: Peripheral blood was sampled at the time of initial diagnosis, prior to any treatment. TCR V-J signatures able to tell the groups apart were searched for in a discovery cohort of some 97 patients, of whom around 43 had Graves' ophthalmopathy and 55 to 60 had stable Graves' hyperthyroidism. Prospective prediction of ophthalmopathy was tested in an independent validation cohort of 18 to 20 hyperthyroidism patients and 15 to 17 patients who later progressed to ophthalmopathy. The roughly 100 discovery patients were divided at random into training and test sets in a 7:3 ratio. In addition, the study compared T-cell repertoires in thyroid tissue and in blood from about six Graves' hyperthyroidism patients. After sampling, hyperthyroidism patients received methimazole starting at 30 mg daily, and ophthalmopathy patients received high-dose intravenous methylprednisolone. The paper reports TCR Vbeta CDR3 sequencing of some 140 peripheral blood samples: 40 to 45 ophthalmopathy, over 70 hyperthyroidism and around 17 progressor patients.

Amplification of TCR beta CDR3 regions was carried out from RNA transcripts. The first round of RT-PCR for the TCR CDR3 was performed with the HTBI primer set and the Qiagen OneStep RT-PCR kit. A second multiplex PCR round built the libraries, followed by size selection and purification. Paired-end sequencing of the libraries was performed with 100 bp reads on an Illumina HiSeq2000. On the study's bioinformatics: SOAPnuke was used to process the raw data, throwing out any read that contained adapters or uncalled bases, had a mean Phred below 15, or lacked an exact constant-primer or identifier match. High-quality paired reads were merged using COPE v1.2.5, and each unique nucleotide sequence was defined as a clonotype. Clonotypes were aligned to IMGT TRBV, TRBD and TRBJ reference segments using MiTCR v1.1. The analysis included only V-J combinations with a frequency above 0.0001, which together covered approximately 99% of the repertoires. The TCS score was defined as F50 (clonal expansion) divided by E x V (chaos), with BLOSUM62-based TCRdist calculated between CDR3 peptides within each V-J. Welch's t-statistics and random forest reduced roughly 540 V-J features to about 13, which were used in a naive Bayes classifier (R e1071). Starting from the raw public reads, TCRdb applied fastp trimming at Q25, assembled clones with MiXCR and retained in-frame beta chains. Each entry merges the rows of one CDR3 protein and shows their most common DNA and genes. The V and J calls were not made by the authors but by TCRdb's processing. Present in this sample are fewer than 850,000 distinct CDR3 sequences, 17% of which were seen just once. The ten biggest clones cover around a sixth of the sample.

A patient counted as having stable Graves' hyperthyroidism if no progression to ophthalmopathy occurred over 18 months of follow-up. Hyperthyroidism patients were newly diagnosed, had a disease duration of under 2 months, and were aged 18 to 65 years. Patients with uncontrolled infections, other autoimmune diseases, pregnancy or lactation were excluded. Diagnoses were established on the basis of clinical symptoms, serum thyroxine and TRAb, thyroid ultrasound, and orbital computed tomography. PBMCs were isolated from 7.5 to 10 ml of fresh peripheral blood by Ficoll-Paque density gradient centrifugation. Total RNA was extracted using Trizol reagent, and RNA quality was assessed on an Agilent 2100 Bioanalyzer. A remark on this clonotype: Its antigen target is currently unknown. There are no base qualities to consult, and no much larger clone falls within one base.

Here is what the overall study found, with its caveats: Blood samples also contained most of the expanded thyroid clonotypes (frequency above 0.001), which suggests that blood repertoires may reflect thyroid immune responses. Ophthalmopathy was separated from stable hyperthyroidism by a 13 V-J signature model, with about 88% sensitivity and approximately 81% specificity obtained in cross-validation and 80%/75% obtained in testing. In validation, progression to ophthalmopathy was predicted by the model with about 70% sensitivity and 72.22% specificity, a median of 6.5 months before onset. No statistical method was used to set the sample size in advance, and investigators knew the group allocation.

The clonotype was recovered from a man between 50 and 59 years old with Graves' hyperthyroidism. Sequences were obtained from blood.

The nucleotide sequence is given as TGCGCCAGCAGCTCGGGACTAGCGACCTCCTACAATGAGCAGTTCTTC. Its translation is CASSSGLATSYNEQFF. The chain couples TRBV5-1 to TRBJ2-1; 10 junctional bases match TRBD2. The germline V end is reduced by 3 bases and the J end by 0 bases; junction bases left unmatched: 3. The CDR3 runs 16 residues from the cysteine to the phenylalanine. CDR3 DNA is the only sequence kept; it has 48 bases, read in frame from the first base. The germline V gene sets CDR1 to SGHRS and CDR2 to YFSETQ.